These 26 T cell receptor beta chains share one sample of origin, sequenced in a study of blood T cell repertoires in COVID-19. This table comes from immunoSEQ multiplex PCR, and its TCRdb copy is limited to in-frame clones, with some not included. Of 40,000 to 55,000 clones listed, around 90% are singletons. Specimen: peripheral blood. The receptors come from a human donor in a cohort sampled during active COVID-19.

This rearrangement joins TRBV6-1 to TRBJ2-7; 8 bases are shared with TRBD2. V lost 2 bases, J lost 2 bases, and 8 bases stayed unmatched. CDR3 length: 16 residues. Per the germline V gene, CDR1 is MNHNS and CDR2 is SASEGT. The CDR3: CASSESRGGSTYEQYV. The CDR3 bases are TGTGCCAGCAGTGAATCTCGGGGGGGATCAACCTACGAGCAGTACGTC.

This rearrangement joins TRBV5-1 to TRBJ2-1, with 11 bases that match TRBD2. The germline CDR1 and CDR2 sequences are SGHRS and YFSETQ. This CDR3 has 15 amino acids. Trimming removed 4 bases from V and 4 bases from J; junction bases left unmatched: 4. CDR3 sequence: CASSRGLADYNEQFF. The CDR3 DNA follows: TGCGCCAGCAGCCGGGGACTAGCGGATTACAATGAGCAGTTCTTC.

This sequence joins TRBV28 and TRBJ1-4; possible D gene TRBD1, 6 bases. Germline V CDR1 and CDR2: MDHEN, SYDVKM. V was cut by 6 bases and J by 2 bases, with 13 bases left in between. This CDR3 is built from 15 residues. The CDR3 nucleotides read TGTGCCAGCAGACGAGAGGGGGGGACTAATGAAAAACTGTTTTTT. Translation: CASRREGGTNEKLFF.

The gene calls are TRBV12-3 or TRBV12-4 and TRBJ1-2; D is unclear. V lost 6 bases, J lost 9 bases, and 14 bases lay in between. This CDR3 contains 12 residues. In nucleotides, the CDR3 is TGTGCCAGCAGCGCAGGAGAGGGAAGCTACACCTTC. The encoded protein is CASSAGEGSYTF.

J is TRBJ1-3 and V is TRBV9; the D is unclear. Deletions cut 5 bases from V and 0 bases from J, with 9 bases between. Germline CDR1 reads SGDLS; CDR2 reads YYNGEE. The CDR3 has 14 residues. As DNA, the CDR3 is TGTGCCAGCAGTAGGAGTAGCTCTGGAAACACCATATATTTT. Translated: CASSRSSSGNTIYF.

This clone occurred once. The rearrangement joins TRBV9 to TRBJ2-5, with 8 nucleotides matching TRBD2. The CDR3 spans 16 residues. Germline CDR1 reads SGDLS; CDR2 reads YYNGEE. Losses at the gene ends were 0 bases for V and 0 bases for J; bases not matched to a gene: 4. The CDR3 nucleotides read TGTGCCAGCAGCGTAGCGGCTAGCGGGTACCAAGAGACCCAGTACTTC. It specifies CASSVAASGYQETQYF.

The chain combines TRBV5-1 with TRBJ1-3; TRBD1 aligns across 8 bases. This CDR3 has 18 amino acids. With V trimmed by 3 bases and J by 0 bases, 11 bases remained unmatched. Germline values: CDR1 SGHRS, CDR2 YFSETQ. The CDR3 reads CASSSWTGTGSSGNTIYF. DNA for the CDR3: TGCGCCAGCAGCTCTTGGACCGGGACAGGAAGCTCTGGAAACACCATATATTTT.

The chain carries TRBV11-1 and TRBJ1-2; unclear D gene. Trimming removed 5 bases at V and 6 bases at J, with 16 bases between. There are 14 residues in the CDR3. CDR1 is SGHAT, CDR2 FQDESV, per germline (reference sequence). The CDR3 DNA is TGTGCCAGCAGCCGACGATCCGCCCGGGATGGCTACACCTTC. Translation: CASSRRSARDGYTF.

The chain recombines TRBV13 with TRBJ1-6; D is perhaps TRBD1 (6 bases). CDR3 length: 15 amino acids. Deletions cut 2 bases from V and 8 bases from J, with 13 bases between. Germline V CDR1 and CDR2: PRHDT, FYEKMQ (reference sequence). The CDR3 DNA follows: TGTGCCAGCAGCTTACGGGCGCCAGGGGATTCACCCCTCCACTTT. Protein product: CASSLRAPGDSPLHF.

The chain combines TRBV4-3 with TRBJ2-7; 7 bases match TRBD2. Germline trimming cut 1 base from V and 2 bases from J; bases unmatched to any gene: 5. Looked up from germline, CDR1 is LGHNA and CDR2 is YSLEER. This CDR3 comprises 15 residues. CDR3 loop: CASSQGLAVAYEQYV. In DNA, the CDR3 is TGCGCCAGCAGCCAAGGGCTAGCGGTGGCCTACGAGCAGTACGTC.

This chain connects TRBV28 to TRBJ2-7; TRBD2 might be the D (5 bases). There are 12 residues in the CDR3. V lost 3 bases and J 3 bases, leaving 6 bases between the germline ends. CDR1 is MDHEN, CDR2 SYDVKM, per germline. The CDR3 DNA reads as TGTGCCAGCAGTTTTGGGAGCTACGAGCAGTACTTC. Its protein product is CASSFGSYEQYF.

The chain couples TRBV29-1 to TRBJ1-2; perhaps TRBD1 as D (5 bases). The CDR3 has 12 amino acids. V lost 7 bases, J lost 6 bases, and 15 bases lay in between. The germline gives CDR1 SQVTM, CDR2 ANQGSEA. The CDR3, as DNA: TGCAGCGCCCGGGACTCCATGCATGGCTACACCTTC. Translated: CSARDSMHGYTF.

The rearrangement uses TRBV5-1 and TRBJ1-6, with 7 nucleotides matching TRBD1. Per the germline V gene, CDR1 is SGHRS and CDR2 is YFSETQ. The J segment lost 5 bases and the V segment lost 1 base, leaving 3 bases of the junction unmatched. CDR3 length equals 15 residues. The CDR3 DNA follows: TGCGCCAGCAGCTTGTTTCAGGGGGATAATTCACCCCTCCACTTT. It yields the protein CASSLFQGDNSPLHF.

The genes are TRBV28 and TRBJ1-4, with D possibly matching TRBD1 (5 bases). The CDR3 totals 10 residues. Trimming removed 11 bases at V and 11 bases at J, with 12 bases between. CDR1 and CDR2 (germline): MDHEN, SYDVKM. This CDR3 reads CAVRNRKLFF. CDR3 coding DNA: TGTGCCGTGAGGAACAGGAAACTGTTTTTT.

The chain carries TRBV14 and TRBJ1-1; D perhaps matches TRBD1 (6 bases). CDR3 size: 15 residues. The V gene lost 3 bases and the J gene lost 6 bases, with 17 bases spanning the gap. Germline-derived CDR1 and CDR2 are SGHDN and FVKESK. CDR3 amino acids: CASSQARAQGAEAFF. The CDR3 DNA follows: TGTGCCAGCAGCCAGGCGAGGGCACAGGGCGCTGAAGCTTTCTTT. Full variable domain (rest looked up from reference TRBV14 and TRBJ1-1): EAGVTQFPSHSVIEKGQTVTLRCDPISGHDNLYWYRRVMGKEIKFLLHFVKESKQDESGMPNNRFLAERTGGTYSTLKVQPAELEDSGVYFCASSQARAQGAEAFFGQGTRLTVV.

The CDR3 loop reads CSASGQVLDIQYF. The CDR3 DNA reads as TGCAGTGCTAGTGGCCAGGTTCTGGACATTCAGTACTTC. The rearrangement uses TRBV20-1 and TRBJ2-4; D is unclear. With 3 bases removed from V and 8 bases from J, the gap between germline ends came to 14 bases. Germline values: CDR1 DFQATT, CDR2 SNEGSKA (reference sequence). This CDR3 is 13 amino acids long.

The gene calls are TRBV5-4 and TRBJ1-4; 7 bases agree with TRBD1. V shed 4 bases and J 7 bases; nucleotides not matched to a gene: 10. Germline CDR1 and CDR2: SGHNT and YYREEE (reference sequence). The CDR3 loop spans 15 amino acids. The CDR3 DNA sequence: TGTGCCAGCAGCGCCGGGACAGCCCGAGGTGAAAAACTGTTTTTT. Residues: CASSAGTARGEKLFF.

The chain is built from TRBV3-1 (or the pseudogene TRBV3-2) and TRBJ2-2; the D is unclear. The CDR3 contains 12 residues. CDR1 and CDR2 (germline): LGHDT, YNNKEL (reference sequence). Trimming cost V 4 bases and J 8 bases, with 8 bases left between them. CDR3: CASSRTSGELFF. The CDR3 DNA reads TGTGCCAGCAGCCGAACTTCGGGGGAGCTGTTTTTT.

The chain combines TRBV6-5 with TRBJ1-1; the D is unclear. The CDR3 is 11 residues long. CDR1 is MNHEY and CDR2 is SVGAGI in the germline V gene. The CDR3 loop is CATQMNTEAFF. CDR3 sequence (DNA): TGTGCGACACAGATGAACACTGAAGCTTTCTTT.

J is TRBJ1-2 and V is TRBV11-2; D may be TRBD1 (5 bases). V was pared by 5 bases and J by 8 bases, with 18 bases between. CDR1 is SGHAT and CDR2 is FQNNGV in the germline V gene. The CDR3 length is 14 residues. This chain's CDR3 is CASSPTWQGIGYTF. CDR3 coding DNA: TGTGCCAGCAGCCCCACGTGGCAGGGAATCGGCTACACCTTC. Full variable domain (rest looked up from reference TRBV11-2 and TRBJ1-2): EAGVAQSPRYKIIEKRQSVAFWCNPISGHATLYWYQQILGQGPKLLIQFQNNGVVDDSQLPKDRFSAERLKGVDSTLKIQPAKLEDSAVYLCASSPTWQGIGYTFGSGTRLTVV.

This clone was recorded many times. The CDR3 is CASSERGGYNEQFF. CDR3 nucleotides: TGTGCCAGCAGTGAGCGGGGGGGTTACAATGAGCAGTTCTTC. The chain employs TRBV25-1 and TRBJ2-1, with 9 nucleotides matching TRBD2. The V and J ends lost 3 bases and 4 bases, in that order; junction bases with no gene match: 1. This CDR3 is 14 amino acids long. Germline V gene data show CDR1 as MGHDK and CDR2 as SYGVNS.

CDR3 sequence reads: CASLLGGAMNTEAFF. The CDR3 DNA reads TGTGCCAGCTTGCTGGGAGGGGCGATGAACACTGAAGCTTTCTTT. The rearrangement links TRBV6-5 to TRBJ1-1, with D perhaps matching TRBD1 (5 bases). V lost 8 bases and J 0 bases, leaving 16 bases between the germline ends. Per germline, CDR1 MNHEY and CDR2 SVGAGI. This CDR3 has 15 amino acids.

This rearrangement joins TRBV28 to TRBJ1-6; no clear D gene. The CDR3 extends over 12 amino acids. V lost 6 bases, J lost 5 bases, and 5 bases lay in between. Germline V CDR1 and CDR2: MDHEN, SYDVKM. DNA of the CDR3: TGTGCCAGCAGGGTAGATAATTCACCCCTCCACTTT. The encoded protein is CASRVDNSPLHF.

The V and J genes are TRBV5-6 and TRBJ1-4; 9 bases agree with TRBD1. The CDR3 sequence is 15 residues long. The V gene's germline CDR1 is SGHDT and CDR2 YYEEEE. Unmatched junction bases numbered 10, after V lost 6 bases and J lost 7 bases. DNA of the CDR3: TGTGCCAGCACCCCTTGGGGGGACAGGGTTGAAAAACTGTTTTTT. It is translated as CASTPWGDRVEKLFF.

The chain recombines TRBV5-1 with TRBJ2-3; 13 bases line up with TRBD2. The V gene's germline CDR1 is SGHRS and CDR2 YFSETQ. V shed 4 bases and J 6 bases; nucleotides not matched to a gene: 2. This CDR3 has 14 residues. In DNA, the CDR3 is TGCGCCAGCAGCATGACTAGCGGGAGGGATACGCAGTATTTT. Its protein is CASSMTSGRDTQYF.

This chain uses TRBV6-5 with TRBJ1-1; 9 bases fit TRBD1. V lost 3 bases to trimming and J lost 5 bases; unmatched junction nucleotides: 10. CDR1 is MNHEY, CDR2 SVGAGI, per germline. This CDR3 contains 16 residues. The CDR3 DNA follows: TGTGCCAGCAGTTATCACCGGGACAGGGTAAGGACTGAAGCTTTCTTT. It codes for CASSYHRDRVRTEAFF.